This TCR beta chain was obtained from a study of radiotherapy plus CTLA-4 blockade in lung cancer. Assay used: immunoSEQ multiplex PCR; TCRdb lists only in-frame clones, some missing. The sample shows some 48,000 clones, approximately 86% of them seen only once. Germline V lookup: CDR1 LNHDA, CDR2 SQIVND (reference sequence). This CDR3 is built from 13 residues. The junction had 1 base not matched to a gene; V was cut back by 3 bases and J by 3 bases. The receptor comes from a human donor with non-small cell lung cancer that progressed on radiotherapy plus ipilimumab. Some clones in this sample may be carry-over from other donors' samples. Specimen: peripheral blood, collected from a patient treated with radiotherapy plus ipilimumab. V usage is TRBV19 and J usage is TRBJ2-5; 7 nucleotides line up with TRBD1. This CDR3 reads CASSMGQKETQYF. The DNA of the CDR3 is TGTGCCAGTAGTATGGGACAGAAAGAGACCCAGTACTTC.